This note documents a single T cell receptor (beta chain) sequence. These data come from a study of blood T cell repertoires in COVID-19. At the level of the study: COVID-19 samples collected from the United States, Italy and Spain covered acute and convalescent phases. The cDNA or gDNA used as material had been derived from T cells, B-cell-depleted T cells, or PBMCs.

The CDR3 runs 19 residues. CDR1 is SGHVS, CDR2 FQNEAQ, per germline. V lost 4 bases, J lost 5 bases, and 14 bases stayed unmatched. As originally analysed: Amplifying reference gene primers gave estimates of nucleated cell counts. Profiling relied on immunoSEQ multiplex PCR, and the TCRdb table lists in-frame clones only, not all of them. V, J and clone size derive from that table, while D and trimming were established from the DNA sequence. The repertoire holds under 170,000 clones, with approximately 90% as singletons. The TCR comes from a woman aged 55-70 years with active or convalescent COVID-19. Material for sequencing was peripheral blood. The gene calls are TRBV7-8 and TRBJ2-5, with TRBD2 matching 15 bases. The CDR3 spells CASSSYTGTSGGWRETQYF. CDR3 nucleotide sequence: TGTGCCAGCAGCTCGTACACCGGGACTAGCGGGGGGTGGCGGGAGACCCAGTACTTC.